A single sample gave rise to the 4 T cell receptor beta chains below, sequenced in a study of T cell changes during pregnancy in multiple sclerosis. Sequencing used immunoSEQ multiplex PCR; TCRdb keeps in-frame clones, though not all of them. The top ten hold 0.37% of the sample, which has about 57,000 clones, more than 90% seen once. The sequences come from CD4+ T cells from peripheral blood mononuclear cells, collected before pregnancy. The receptors stem from a female donor with multiple sclerosis, enrolled in a pregnancy study.

The chain carries TRBV6-1 and TRBJ2-3; 12 bases line up with TRBD2. V trimming: 10 bases; J trimming: 4 bases; junction bases outside the gene matches: 9. This CDR3 region has 15 residues. Looked up from germline, CDR1 is MNHNS and CDR2 is SASEGT. The CDR3 here is CATSKTSGSPDTQYF. The CDR3, as DNA: TGTGCCACCTCCAAGACTAGCGGGAGCCCAGATACGCAGTATTTT.

This chain uses TRBV27 with TRBJ1-5; D might be TRBD1 (6 bases). V was trimmed by 1 base and J by 4 bases, leaving 11 bases between them. Germline V gene lookup returns CDR1 MNHEY and CDR2 SMNVEV (reference sequence). This CDR3 has 15 amino acids. This CDR3 is CASSLYSGANQPQHF. CDR3 coding DNA: TGTGCCAGCAGTTTATATTCAGGGGCAAATCAGCCCCAGCATTTT.

The chain links TRBV9 to TRBJ2-4, with 9 bases that match TRBD2. This CDR3 is 18 amino acids long. After removal of 2 bases from V and 2 bases from J, the junction contained 11 bases not matched to a gene. Germline values: CDR1 SGDLS, CDR2 YYNGEE. The chain's CDR3 is CASSVGGVAGVPKNIQYF. Here the CDR3 DNA reads TGTGCCAGCAGCGTGGGAGGAGTAGCGGGGGTCCCCAAAAACATTCAGTACTTC.

This clone was detected only once. The chain joins TRBV14 to TRBJ1-2, with 10 bases fitting TRBD1. V shed 0 bases, J shed 4 bases, and the junction held 11 bases outside the gene matches. Looked up from germline, CDR1 is SGHDN and CDR2 is FVKESK. The CDR3 runs to 18 residues. The CDR3, as DNA: TGTGCCAGCAGCCAAGATTGGGGACAGGGGCCAGGAGTCTATGGCTACACCTTC. It specifies CASSQDWGQGPGVYGYTF.